This T cell receptor (beta chain) comes out of a study of control samples from healthy donors and cancer patients. The method was immunoSEQ multiplex PCR; TCRdb's version includes in-frame clones alone and lacks a portion of them. The sample lists about 150,000 clones; roughly 93% were seen once. Input material: blood. This clonotype was obtained from a man younger than 30 in good health.

The chain's CDR3 is CASSNDLAGFGLNTEAFF. The CDR3 nucleotides are TGTGCCAGCAGCAACGATTTAGCAGGGTTCGGCTTGAACACTGAAGCTTTCTTT. The rearrangement joins TRBV7-2 to TRBJ1-1; D possibly corresponds to TRBD1 (5 bases). The CDR3 has 18 amino acids. V was cut by 5 bases and J by 0 bases, with 22 bases left in between. Germline V gene sequence: CDR1 SGHTA, CDR2 FQGNSA.